The T cell receptor (beta chain) described here comes from a study of graft-versus-host responses after intestinal transplantation. Across the whole study: Multivisceral, liver-intestinal, or isolated intestinal transplants were received by the recipients. Anti-thymocyte globulin was used for induction in all recipients, who then took tacrolimus and steroids for about three years. Study results and caveats: Circulating GvH clones peaking coincided with falling HvG clones soon after transplant.

The protocol was immunoSEQ multiplex PCR, while the TCRdb copy is restricted to in-frame clones and leaves out a portion. The table has 55,000 to 65,000 clones, 85% to 95% seen once. On this clone itself: The target antigen is unknown.

This sequence originates from a human donor who was the organ donor for an intestinal transplant. This specimen consisted of unstimulated CD4+ T cells sorted from spleen or lymph node cells, obtained before transplant.

The CDR3 region is CASSSLPGRDGYTF. The DNA for the CDR3 is TGTGCCAGCAGCTCTTTACCGGGACGGGATGGCTACACCTTC. V is TRBV11-1 and J is TRBJ1-2, with a possible D match to TRBD1 (5 bases). V was cut by 4 bases and J by 6 bases, with 15 bases left in between. The length of the CDR3 is 14 residues. From germline, CDR1 is SGHAT and CDR2 FQDESV (reference sequence).